These 15 T cell receptor beta chains originate from one sample sequenced in a study of regulatory T cells in long-lasting Graves disease. The sample's time point: newly diagnosed GD, antithyroid drugs for less than 3 months. RNA from PBMCs was the source of the TCR library. With iRepertoire HTBI primers and Arm-PCR of CDR3 regions, TCR beta libraries were built. TCRdb re-derived calls from the multiplex PCR reads in MiXCR, one entry per CDR3 protein. The sample has 550,000 to 650,000 distinct CDR3 sequences; 15% to 20% are singletons. This sample also belongs to another study, concerning T cells in Graves' hyperthyroidism and ophthalmopathy.

This material consisted of peripheral blood mononuclear cells (PBMCs), taken at new diagnosis, from a patient treated with antithyroid drugs. All receptors come from a man younger than 35 with Graves disease.

In the case of this clonotype: A much bigger clone sits one base away, suggesting this may be a read error. The missing conserved phenylalanine or tryptophan at the end of this CDR3 makes a read error likely. V is TRBV27 and J is TRBJ2-7; the match to TRBD2 covers 8 bases. V lost 3 bases, J lost 0 bases, and 7 bases stayed unmatched. The germline V gene has CDR1 MNHEY and CDR2 SMNVEV (reference sequence). The length of the CDR3 is 16 residues. The CDR3 region is CASSFSRLAFSYEQYL. The CDR3 DNA reads TGTGCCAGCAGTTTCTCCCGACTAGCGTTCTCCTACGAGCAGTACCTC.

This clonotype was seen ten or more times. This chain links TRBV27 with TRBJ1-1; TRBD1 aligns across 9 bases. The junction had 4 bases not matched to a gene; V was cut back by 5 bases and J by 0 bases. The CDR3 has 15 amino acids. Germline V gene sequence: CDR1 MNHEY, CDR2 SMNVEV (reference sequence). The CDR3 sequence: CASSLGQGLNTEAFF. CDR3 in DNA: TGTGCCAGCAGTCTTGGACAGGGGTTGAACACTGAAGCTTTCTTT.

V and J are TRBV7-9 and TRBJ1-4; TRBD1 might be the D (6 bases). Per germline, CDR1 SEHNR and CDR2 FQNEAQ (reference sequence). The germline V and J ends were trimmed by 5 bases and 7 bases, with 14 bases remaining between them. The CDR3 totals 14 residues. CDR3 sequence reads: CASSKRGAGEKLFF. The CDR3 DNA reads as TGTGCCAGCAGCAAGCGGGGGGCGGGTGAAAAACTGTTTTTT.

This clonotype was seen many times. The CDR3 DNA is TGCGCCAGCAGCTTGGATGTTAGCACAGATACGCAGTATTTT. Protein: CASSLDVSTDTQYF. The V gene is TRBV5-1, the J gene TRBJ2-3; D gene ambiguous. This CDR3 contains 14 residues. With 0 bases removed from V and 0 bases from J, the gap between germline ends came to 5 bases. CDR1 SGHRS and CDR2 YFSETQ come from the germline V gene.

This clonotype came up many times. The chain is built from TRBV12-3 or TRBV12-4 and TRBJ2-1; 7 bases agree with TRBD2. The junction had 12 bases not matched to a gene; V was cut back by 10 bases and J by 9 bases. The CDR3 is made up of 13 amino acids. DNA of the CDR3: TGTGCCACCGGGGCGGGAGCTCGAAGTGAGCAGTTCTTC. Its translation is CATGAGARSEQFF.

This clonotype has ten or more counts. The J gene is TRBJ2-7, the V gene TRBV11-2; a weak D match, TRBD2 (6 bases). In germline, CDR1 is SGHAT, CDR2 FQNNGV. This CDR3 spans 16 amino acids. Between the trimmed V and J ends, which lost 1 base and 0 bases, there was a span of 13 bases. The CDR3 DNA reads TGTGCCAGCAGCTTAGTACGCGGGACGCTCTCCTACGAGCAGTACTTC. This sequence encodes CASSLVRGTLSYEQYF.

The rearrangement links TRBV24-1 to TRBJ2-3; 8 positions match TRBD2. CDR1 is KGHDR, CDR2 SFDVKD, per germline. The length of the CDR3 is 15 residues. Unmatched junction bases numbered 6, after V lost 6 bases and J lost 2 bases. As DNA, the CDR3 is TGTGCCACCAGTACCGCGGGGGGAATCACAGATACGCAGTATTTT. It encodes CATSTAGGITDTQYF.

This clonotype was counted many times. J is TRBJ2-1 and V is TRBV27, with D perhaps matching TRBD2 (5 bases). The ends were cut back, 5 bases at V and 0 bases at J, with 20 bases in the middle. This CDR3 is built from 18 residues. The germline gives CDR1 MNHEY, CDR2 SMNVEV (reference sequence). DNA for the CDR3: TGTGCCAGCAGTCCTCTATCAGTTGGGAGAGCCTCCTACAATGAGCAGTTCTTC. Translating gives CASSPLSVGRASYNEQFF.

This clonotype was counted between two and nine times. The chain recombines TRBV20-1 with TRBJ2-7; the match to TRBD2 covers 14 bases. This CDR3 is 15 amino acids long. Germline V gene data show CDR1 as DFQATT and CDR2 as SNEGSKA (reference sequence). V lost 6 bases to trimming and J lost 3 bases; unmatched junction nucleotides: 7. CDR3 sequence (DNA): TGCAGTGCAATAGGGACTAGCGGGAGATTCTACGAGCAGTACTTC. Translation: CSAIGTSGRFYEQYF.

This clonotype appeared many times. The J gene is TRBJ1-1, the V gene TRBV6-2 or TRBV6-3; TRBD1 agrees at 7 bases. CDR3 length equals 17 residues. V lost 3 bases to trimming and J lost 2 bases; unmatched junction nucleotides: 12. The germline V gene encodes CDR1 MNHEY and CDR2 SVGEGT. CDR3 sequence (DNA): TGTGCCAGCAGTTATATGGCAGGGGGTGATCACAACACTGAAGCTTTCTTT. Translated: CASSYMAGGDHNTEAFF.

This clonotype was observed a handful of times. The chain recombines TRBV6-1 with TRBJ2-7; 14 bases map to TRBD2. Unmatched junction bases numbered 3, after V lost 5 bases and J lost 3 bases. Germline V gives CDR1 MNHNS, CDR2 SASEGT. This CDR3 contains 15 residues. CDR3 residues: CASSKTSGRVYEQYF. For the CDR3, the DNA is TGTGCCAGCAGTAAGACTAGCGGGAGGGTCTACGAGCAGTACTTC.

This clonotype was observed a handful of times. V gene TRBV28 combines with J gene TRBJ1-6; D unclear. V was trimmed by 3 bases and J by 6 bases, leaving 6 bases between them. Germline lookup yields CDR1 MDHEN and CDR2 SYDVKM. The CDR3 loop spans 13 amino acids. DNA of the CDR3: TGTGCCAGCAGTTTTAATCCTAATTCACCCCTCCACTTT. This encodes CASSFNPNSPLHF.

Of note for this clonotype: A read error may explain this, as a much larger clone is one base away. The rearrangement joins TRBV28 to TRBJ1-5, with a possible D match to TRBD1 (6 bases). The CDR3 is 13 amino acids. CDR1 and CDR2 (germline): MDHEN, SYDVKM. V was clipped by 8 bases and J by 5 bases, with 13 bases between them. CDR3 DNA sequence: TGTGCCAGCCTAAGGGGGGGTTATCAGCCCCAGCATTTT. Translation: CASLRGGYQPQHF.

This clonotype was detected only a few times. This rearrangement joins TRBV10-3 to TRBJ2-7; D may be TRBD1 (6 bases). The V and J ends lost 6 bases and 4 bases respectively, with 13 bases between them. The length of the CDR3 is 13 residues. Germline assignment: CDR1 ENHRY and CDR2 SYGVKD. The CDR3 DNA is TGTGCCATCAGGGGACAAGGGGATTACGAGCAGTACTTC. This sequence encodes CAIRGQGDYEQYF.

The rearrangement links TRBV20-1 to TRBJ1-1; tentative D call: TRBD1 (6 bases). With 6 bases removed from V and 5 bases from J, the gap between germline ends came to 19 bases. Per the germline V gene, CDR1 is DFQATT and CDR2 is SNEGSKA (reference sequence). The CDR3 is 14 amino acids. The CDR3 loop reads CSAGRAAGETEAFF. DNA for the CDR3: TGCAGTGCGGGAAGGGCGGCAGGGGAAACTGAAGCTTTCTTT.